This T cell receptor (beta chain) came from a study of T cells in Graves' hyperthyroidism and ophthalmopathy. The CDR3 contains 14 residues. V was trimmed by 1 base and J by 3 bases, leaving 10 bases between them. The germline CDR1 and CDR2 sequences are LGHDT and YNNKEL (reference sequence). This clonotype appeared many times. It was RNA transcripts that yielded the amplified TCR beta CDR3 regions. The HTBI primer set was used in a first-round RT-PCR of the TCR CDR3. From the multiplex PCR reads, TCRdb called clonotypes with MiXCR, one entry per CDR3 protein. The sample has 250,000 or so distinct CDR3 sequences; approximately 14% are singletons.

Material for sequencing was blood. This clonotype originated in a woman in her forties or fifties with Graves' hyperthyroidism that later progressed to Graves' ophthalmopathy. The genes are TRBV3-1 and TRBJ2-7; maybe TRBD2 (6 bases). The CDR3 region has the DNA TGTGCCAGCAGCCAAGTTTGGGGGGACTACGAGCAGTACTTC. Translating it yields CASSQVWGDYEQYF.